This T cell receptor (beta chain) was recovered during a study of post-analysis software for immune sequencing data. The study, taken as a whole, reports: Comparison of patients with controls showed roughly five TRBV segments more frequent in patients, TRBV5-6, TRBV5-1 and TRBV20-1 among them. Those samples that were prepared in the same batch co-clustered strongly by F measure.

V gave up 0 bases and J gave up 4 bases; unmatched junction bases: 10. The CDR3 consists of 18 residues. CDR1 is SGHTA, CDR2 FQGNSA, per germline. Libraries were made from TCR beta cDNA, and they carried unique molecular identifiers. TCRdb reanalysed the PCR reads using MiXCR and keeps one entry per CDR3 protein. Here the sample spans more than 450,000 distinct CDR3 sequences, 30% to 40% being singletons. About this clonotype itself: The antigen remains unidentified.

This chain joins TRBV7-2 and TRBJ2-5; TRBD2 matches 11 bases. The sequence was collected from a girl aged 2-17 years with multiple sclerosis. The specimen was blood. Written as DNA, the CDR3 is TGTGCCAGCAGCTTAGCCTCTGGGCTAGCGGGGGGCCCAGAGACCCAGTACTTC. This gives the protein CASSLASGLAGGPETQYF. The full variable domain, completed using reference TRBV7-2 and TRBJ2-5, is GAGVSQSPSNKVTEKGKDVELRCDPISGHTALYWYRQSLGQGLEFLIYFQGNSAPDKSGLPSDRFSAERTGGSVSTLTIQRTQQEDSAVYLCASSLASGLAGGPETQYFGPGTRLLVL.